The rows below give T cell receptor beta chains drawn from one sample of a study of cytomegalovirus exposure and HLA in healthy donors. Profiled with immunoSEQ multiplex PCR; TCRdb holds only in-frame clones, not every one. The repertoire includes approximately 140,000 clones, 80% of them detected once, and 2% to 2.5% sits in the top ten. The sequenced material came from PBMCs. The receptors stem from a man in his thirties or forties in good health and CMV-seronegative. The CDR3 runs from the conserved cysteine through the conserved F or W. D genes are given only for firm matches. Rows give clone size only sometimes, using once, few, many, or a class for an expanded clone.

TRBV2	.	TRBJ1-1	13	.	TGTGCCAGCAGTGAAGGGGAGGGGATTAAAGCTTTCTTT	CASSEGEGIKAFF
TRBV11-2	TRBD2	TRBJ2-1	18	.	TGTGCCAGCAGCTTAGGACTAGCGGGGTCAAGCTCCTACAATGAGCAGTTCTTC	CASSLGLAGSSSYNEQFF
TRBV4-1	.	TRBJ2-5	14	.	TGCGCCAGCAGCCATCTAGACCCTCAAGAGACCCAGTACTTC	CASSHLDPQETQYF
TRBV4-1	TRBD2	TRBJ2-7	15	.	TGCGCCAGCAGCTACCTTAGCGGGACGTCCTACGAGCAGTACTTC	CASSYLSGTSYEQYF
TRBV6-1	TRBD1	TRBJ2-7	14	many	TGTGCCAGCAGCGCCGGGACAGGGGGCTACGAGCAGTACTTC	CASSAGTGGYEQYF
TRBV27	TRBD1	TRBJ1-1	17	.	TGTGCCAGCAGCCCGAGGACAGGGAACCTCATGGAGACTGAAGCTTTCTTT	CASSPRTGNLMETEAFF
TRBV5-4	TRBD1	TRBJ2-7	15	once	TGTGCCAGCAGGGAAGGGACAGGGAGCTCCTACGAGCAGTACTTC	CASREGTGSSYEQYF
TRBV14	TRBD2	TRBJ2-1	13	.	TGTGCCAGCAGCCAAGATACTGGGACTAGAAAGTTCTTC	CASSQDTGTRKFF
TRBV5-1	.	TRBJ1-4	14	.	TGCGCCAGCTTCCTCAGGTCAACTAATGAAAAACTGTTTTTT	CASFLRSTNEKLFF
TRBV11-2	TRBD2	TRBJ2-1	14	few	TGTGCCAGCAGCCGTAGCGGGAGGAACAATGAGCAGTTCTTC	CASSRSGRNNEQFF
TRBV5-1	TRBD2	TRBJ2-7	15	.	TGCGCCAGCAGCTTCAACTTCGCTGGACTAGGCGAGCAGTACTTC	CASSFNFAGLGEQYF
TRBV4-1	TRBD2	TRBJ2-1	15	few	TGCGCCAGCAGCCAAGGACAAGGACTAGCCAATGAGCAGTTCTTC	CASSQGQGLANEQFF
TRBV10-3	.	TRBJ1-2	13	.	TGTGCCATCATCGGAGGGGAGAGCTATGGCTACACCTTC	CAIIGGESYGYTF
TRBV5-1	TRBD2	TRBJ2-1	16	once	TGCGCCAGCAGCTCCCAAAACCCTAGCGGGAAAGATGAGCAGTTCTTC	CASSSQNPSGKDEQFF
TRBV7-7	TRBD2	TRBJ2-7	15	.	TGTGCCAGCAGCTCCCTTAGCGGGAACGTATACGAGCAGTACTTC	CASSSLSGNVYEQYF
TRBV27	.	TRBJ2-1	19	.	TGTGCCAGCAGGAGGGCCGGCCGGGCCAGCCCGGGCATGTACAATGAGCAGTTCTTC	CASRRAGRASPGMYNEQFF
TRBV5-1	TRBD1	TRBJ1-2	16	.	TGCGCCAGCCACTCTAAAGGACAGGGGGAAAGTGAAGGCTACACCTTC	CASHSKGQGESEGYTF
TRBV28	TRBD1	TRBJ2-3	16	.	TGTGCCAGCAGTTTAGCGGGGACAGGAGATACAGATACGCAGTATTTT	CASSLAGTGDTDTQYF
TRBV6-5	TRBD2	TRBJ2-7	14	.	TGTGCCAGCAGTCCCCGCGGGAGGTCCTACGAGCAGTACTTC	CASSPRGRSYEQYF
TRBV7-8	.	TRBJ1-4	15	.	TGTGCCAGCAGCTTGACAGAGCAGTACAATGAAAAACTGTTTTTT	CASSLTEQYNEKLFF
TRBV2	TRBD1	TRBJ1-2	14	.	TGTGCCAGCAGTGAAGAGGGGGCGGGCTATGGCTACACCTTC	CASSEEGAGYGYTF
TRBV7-9	.	TRBJ1-1	16	.	TGTGCCAGCAGCCCCGCCTCGACAGCGATGAACACTGAAGCTTTCTTT	CASSPASTAMNTEAFF
TRBV28	TRBD1	TRBJ2-7	14	.	TGTGCCAGCAGTTTCCCCGGACAGGCCTACGAGCAGTACTTC	CASSFPGQAYEQYF
TRBV18	TRBD2	TRBJ2-2	22	.	TGTGCCAGCTCACCGGACTGGTGGTACAGCGGGGGGGCCTTCCAATTGGCCGGGGAGCTGTTTTTT	CASSPDWWYSGGAFQLAGELFF
TRBV15	.	TRBJ1-5	17	.	TGTGCCACCAGCAGTGCCCCAGGGACAACAACGGGTCAGCCCCAGCATTTT	CATSSAPGTTTGQPQHF
TRBV28	.	TRBJ1-6	15	.	TGTGCCAGCAGGCCCCGGGTGGCCTATAATTCACCCCTCCACTTT	CASRPRVAYNSPLHF
TRBV11-2	TRBD1	TRBJ1-2	16	.	TGTGCCAGCAGCTTTATTTCTGGACAGGACCCATATGGCTACACCTTC	CASSFISGQDPYGYTF
TRBV29-1	TRBD1	TRBJ2-7	12	.	TGCAGCGTTGAAGGGCAGGGGGTCGAGCAGTACTTC	CSVEGQGVEQYF
TRBV4-1	TRBD1	TRBJ2-5	15	.	TGCGCCAGCAGCAGTAATAGGGGGACAGAAGAGACCCAGTACTTC	CASSSNRGTEETQYF
TRBV7-9	TRBD1	TRBJ2-7	18	.	TGTGCCAGCAGCTTAGGAGTGGGGGGACAGGGGGCGGCTTACGAGCAGTACTTC	CASSLGVGGQGAAYEQYF
TRBV10-1	TRBD1	TRBJ2-3	15	.	TGCGCCAGCAGTGATTGGCAGGGGGAAACAGATACGCAGTATTTT	CASSDWQGETDTQYF
TRBV6-6	.	TRBJ2-3	14	.	TGTGCCAGCAGTTCATGGGAGGGCACAGATACGCAGTATTTT	CASSSWEGTDTQYF
TRBV5-8	TRBD2	TRBJ2-7	15	.	TGTGCCACCGTCCGCGCGGGAGCGGCCCTATACGAGCAGTACTTC	CATVRAGAALYEQYF
TRBV2	.	TRBJ1-1	13	.	TGTGCCAGCAGTGTCAAAGGGGACACTGAAGCTTTCTTT	CASSVKGDTEAFF
TRBV10-2	.	TRBJ1-4	14	once	TGCGCCAGCAGGGATAGACAGGTTAATGAAAAACTGTTTTTT	CASRDRQVNEKLFF
TRBV5-1	.	TRBJ1-4	16	.	TGCGCCAGCAGCTTGACTAGGGGGACGACTAATGAAAAACTGTTTTTT	CASSLTRGTTNEKLFF
TRBV7-8	.	TRBJ1-3	17	.	TGTGCCAGCAGCTTGGGCCGGGACACCAGATATGGAAACACCATATATTTT	CASSLGRDTRYGNTIYF
TRBV2	TRBD1	TRBJ1-2	14	.	TGTGCCAGCAGTGAGGCAGGGGGCGGCTATGGCTACACCTTC	CASSEAGGGYGYTF
TRBV5-1	.	TRBJ2-7	15	once	TGCGCCAGCAGCTCGTACAGTAGCGGTGCCTACGAGCAGTACTTC	CASSSYSSGAYEQYF
TRBV6-1	TRBD2	TRBJ2-7	16	.	TGTGCCAGCAGTGAATGGGGTAGCGGGAGGATATACGAGCAGTACTTC	CASSEWGSGRIYEQYF
TRBV19	.	TRBJ2-2	14	.	TGTGCCAGTAATAAGGGACTCCTAACCGGGGAGCTGTTTTTT	CASNKGLLTGELFF
TRBV5-1	.	TRBJ2-3	13	.	TGCGCCAGCAGCCCTACTAGCACAGATACGCAGTATTTT	CASSPTSTDTQYF
TRBV5-1	.	TRBJ1-4	15	.	TGCGCCAGCAGCTTGGAGGGGGCAACTAATGAAAAACTGTTTTTT	CASSLEGATNEKLFF
TRBV2	TRBD2	TRBJ2-1	14	.	TGTGCCAGCGGGGGACTAGCGAGACACAATGAGCAGTTCTTC	CASGGLARHNEQFF
TRBV5-6	TRBD1	TRBJ1-4	19	.	TGTGCCAGCAGCTGGGCCGGGACAGGGGGTCTCAGACGTAATGAAAAACTGTTTTTT	CASSWAGTGGLRRNEKLFF
TRBV5-1	TRBD1	TRBJ1-5	15	few	TGCGCCAGCAGCCCTGGTGGGACAGCCAATCAGCCCCAGCATTTT	CASSPGGTANQPQHF
TRBV20-1	.	TRBJ2-1	11	.	TGCAGTGCTAGGGAGGGTTGGGAGCAGTTCTTC	CSAREGWEQFF
TRBV11-3	TRBD1	TRBJ2-7	14	once	TGTGCCAGCAGCCCCGGGACAGGTGACTACGAGCAGTACTTC	CASSPGTGDYEQYF
TRBV19	.	TRBJ2-2	15	.	TGTGCCAGTAGTATGTACCTAGCCGGGGCCGGGGAGCTGTTTTTT	CASSMYLAGAGELFF
TRBV5-1	.	TRBJ1-4	13	.	TGCGCCAGCAGCACGCCCGAGGGTGAAAAACTGTTTTTT	CASSTPEGEKLFF
TRBV28	TRBD1	TRBJ1-6	18	.	TGTGCCAGCAGACGTGGACAGGGCAGGAGCTCCTATAATTCACCCCTCCACTTT	CASRRGQGRSSYNSPLHF